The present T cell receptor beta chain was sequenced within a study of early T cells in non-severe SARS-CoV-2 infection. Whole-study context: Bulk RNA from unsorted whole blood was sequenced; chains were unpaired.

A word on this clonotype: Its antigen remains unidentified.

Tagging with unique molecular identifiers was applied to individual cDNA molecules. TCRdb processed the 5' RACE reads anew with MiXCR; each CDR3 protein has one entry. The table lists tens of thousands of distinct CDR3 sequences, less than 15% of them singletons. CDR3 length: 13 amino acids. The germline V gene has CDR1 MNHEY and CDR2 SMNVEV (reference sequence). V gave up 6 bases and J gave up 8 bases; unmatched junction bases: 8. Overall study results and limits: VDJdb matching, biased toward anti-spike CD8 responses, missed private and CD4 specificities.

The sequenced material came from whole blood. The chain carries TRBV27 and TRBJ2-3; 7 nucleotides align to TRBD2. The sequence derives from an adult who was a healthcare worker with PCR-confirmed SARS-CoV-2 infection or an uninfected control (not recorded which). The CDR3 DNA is TGTGCCAGCAGGGGAGGGCCTGTAGGTACGCAGTATTTT. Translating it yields CASRGGPVGTQYF.